This passage covers 28 T cell receptor beta chains from one sample sequenced in a study of T cells in Graves' hyperthyroidism and ophthalmopathy. Researchers amplified the TCR beta CDR3 regions from RNA transcripts. HTBI primers drove first-round RT-PCR of the TCR CDR3. One entry per CDR3 protein, called by TCRdb with MiXCR from the multiplex PCR reads. This sample yields fewer than 750,000 distinct CDR3 sequences, of which roughly 15% are seen a single time; under 15% belongs to the top ten. The specimen sequenced was blood. The receptors shown here come from a woman between 45 and 60 years old with Graves' ophthalmopathy.

This clonotype was counted ten times or more. The chain couples TRBV13 to TRBJ1-4; D remains unclear. Trimming took 5 bases from V and 4 from J, leaving 11 bases between them. The CDR3 sequence is 14 residues long. The V gene's germline CDR1 is PRHDT and CDR2 FYEKMQ (reference sequence). The CDR3 DNA follows: TGTGCCAGCAGCCTCAAGGGATTTAATGAAAAACTGTTTTTT. It translates to CASSLKGFNEKLFF.

This clonotype occurred many times. The J gene is TRBJ2-6, the V gene TRBV27; 8 bases align to TRBD1. CDR1 MNHEY and CDR2 SMNVEV come from the germline V gene (reference sequence). There are 18 residues in the CDR3. J gave up 0 bases and V 5 bases, and 9 bases lay outside the gene matches. CDR3 region: CASSPVDRDYSGANVLTF. CDR3 nucleotide sequence: TGTGCCAGCAGTCCAGTGGACAGGGATTACTCTGGGGCCAACGTCCTGACTTTC.

Many counts were recorded for this clonotype. The genes are TRBV28 and TRBJ1-2; no reliable D call. CDR1 is MDHEN and CDR2 is SYDVKM in the germline V gene. The CDR3 contains 15 residues. V lost 7 bases and J 3 bases, leaving 18 bases between the germline ends. This CDR3 reads CASTTEPYEDYGYTF. The CDR3 region has the DNA TGTGCCAGCACCACCGAACCCTACGAGGACTATGGCTACACCTTC.

At least ten counts were recorded for this clonotype. This chain links TRBV29-1 with TRBJ1-1; TRBD1 is a possible D gene (6 bases). Germline V gene lookup returns CDR1 SQVTM and CDR2 ANQGSEA. With 4 bases removed from V and 4 bases from J, the gap between germline ends came to 16 bases. CDR3 length: 14 amino acids. CDR3 nucleotide sequence: TGCAGCGTTGTGGCAGGGGCGTCCGCCACTGAAGCTTTCTTT. It codes for CSVVAGASATEAFF. Variable domain in full (rest from reference TRBV29-1 and TRBJ1-1): SAVISQKPSRDICQRGTSLTIQCQVDSQVTMMFWYRQQPGQSLTLIATANQGSEATYESGFVIDKFPISRPNLTFSTLTVSNMSPEDSSIYLCSVVAGASATEAFFGQGTRLTVV.

This clonotype was counted many times. The chain couples TRBV20-1 to TRBJ2-1; TRBD2 is a possible D gene (5 bases). This CDR3 contains 12 residues. V lost 6 bases to trimming and J lost 2 bases, with 8 bases between them. CDR1 and CDR2 (germline): DFQATT, SNEGSKA (reference sequence). DNA of the CDR3: TGCAGTGCCGGGGTGACCTACAATGAGCAGTTCTTC. Translation gives CSAGVTYNEQFF.

This clonotype was recorded a few times. The chain has TRBV5-5 and TRBJ2-1; TRBD2 matches at 8 bases. From germline, CDR1 is SGHKS and CDR2 YYEKEE (reference sequence). The CDR3 loop spans 17 amino acids. The V gene end was trimmed by 4 bases and the J gene end by 3 bases; junction bases not matched to a gene: 12. CDR3 bases: TGTGCCAGCAGCCGGGAGGGTTGGGAGGCCAACTACAATGAGCAGTTCTTC. Its translation: CASSREGWEANYNEQFF.

This chain uses TRBV27 with TRBJ2-1; D not certain. The CDR3 has 14 amino acids. Germline CDR1 is MNHEY and CDR2 is SMNVEV (reference sequence). V lost 7 bases, J lost 0 bases, and 10 bases lay in between. CDR3 region: CASTAQSSYNEQFF. DNA of the CDR3: TGTGCCAGCACAGCACAGAGCTCCTACAATGAGCAGTTCTTC.

Concerning this clonotype: A single base separates this from a much larger clone, so it may be a read error. This sequence joins TRBV7-2 and TRBJ2-4, with D perhaps matching TRBD2 (6 bases). Germline V CDR1 and CDR2: SGHTA, FQGNSA. This CDR3 comprises 17 residues. The CDR3 spells CASSARVGGRSKDIQYF. The CDR3 region has the DNA TGTGCCAGCAGCGCACGTGTGGGGGGAAGGAGCAAAGACATTCAGTACTTC. The entire variable domain, with the rest obtained from reference TRBV7-2 and TRBJ2-4, is as follows: GAGVSQSPSNKVTEKGKDVELRCDPISGHTALYWYRQSLGQGLEFLIYFQGNSAPDKSGLPSDRFSAERTGGSVSTLTIQRTQQEDSAVYLCASSARVGGRSKDIQYFGAGTRLSVL.

CDR3 protein: CASSQPGQGLSTGELFF. CDR3 nucleotide sequence: TGTGCCAGCAGCCAACCGGGACAGGGGCTTAGCACCGGGGAGCTGTTTTTT. The V and J genes are TRBV3-1 and TRBJ2-2; 10 bases are shared with TRBD1. Trimming took 2 bases from V and 4 from J; bases not matched to a gene: 7. This CDR3 has 17 residues. The germline gives CDR1 LGHDT, CDR2 YNNKEL (reference sequence).

This clonotype was detected only a few times. The chain joins TRBV7-9 to TRBJ2-6; D remains unclear. The germline V gene encodes CDR1 SEHNR and CDR2 FQNEAQ (reference sequence). V shed 4 bases and J shed 0 bases, with 25 bases lying between them. This CDR3 is built from 21 residues. DNA for the CDR3: TGTGCCAGCAGCTACCCCAATGAACCGACCCCTCCAACCTCTGGGGCCAACGTCCTGACTTTC. Protein: CASSYPNEPTPPTSGANVLTF.

This clonotype has more than one count but fewer than ten. The junction departs from germline at one end; a sequencing error may be responsible. The V call is TRBV6-1, the J call TRBJ2-7; 9 nucleotides line up with TRBD1. CDR3 length: 15 residues. Germline V gene sequence: CDR1 MNHNS, CDR2 SASEGT. The CDR3 DNA sequence: TGTGCCAGCATGTTCAGGGACAGGGACTCCTACGGGCAGTACTTC. It codes for CASMFRDRDSYGQYF.

The J gene is TRBJ1-2, the V gene TRBV13; D gene ambiguous. The CDR3 has 13 residues. V was trimmed by 2 bases and J by 2 bases, leaving 6 bases between them. The germline V gene encodes CDR1 PRHDT and CDR2 FYEKMQ (reference sequence). CDR3 amino acids: CASSLRENYGYTF. The CDR3 coding sequence is TGTGCCAGCAGCTTAAGGGAGAACTATGGCTACACCTTC.

The V call is TRBV9, the J call TRBJ2-5; 12 bases agree with TRBD2. The CDR3 loop spans 18 amino acids. V was clipped by 4 bases and J by 0 bases; unmatched bases: 10. Germline V lookup: CDR1 SGDLS, CDR2 YYNGEE. CDR3 sequence (DNA): TGTGCCAGCAGCCAAGCTAGGACTAGCGGGACTTACCAAGAGACCCAGTACTTC. Translating gives CASSQARTSGTYQETQYF.

This clonotype came up many times. The J gene is TRBJ2-7, the V gene TRBV6-1; TRBD1 agrees at 10 bases. J gave up 3 bases and V 3 bases, and 5 bases lay outside the gene matches. Germline V gene sequence: CDR1 MNHNS, CDR2 SASEGT. CDR3 length: 15 amino acids. In DNA form, the CDR3 reads TGTGCCAGCAGTGACCGGGACAGGGGTTTCTACGAGCAGTACTTC. Translating it yields CASSDRDRGFYEQYF.

This clonotype showed up many times. The rearrangement links TRBV11-1 to TRBJ2-7, with D perhaps TRBD2 (5 bases). V was trimmed by 1 base and J by 4 bases, leaving 17 bases between them. Looked up from germline, CDR1 is SGHAT and CDR2 is FQDESV (reference sequence). This CDR3 contains 16 residues. The CDR3: CASSLVSLAPIYEQYF. CDR3 nucleotides: TGTGCCAGCAGCTTAGTGTCGCTAGCTCCCATTTACGAGCAGTACTTC.

This chain links TRBV19 with TRBJ1-5, with TRBD1 identical over 8 bases. The length of the CDR3 is 15 residues. The J segment lost 5 bases and the V segment lost 7 bases, leaving 10 bases of the junction unmatched. Germline-derived CDR1 and CDR2 are LNHDA and SQIVND (reference sequence). The CDR3 protein is CASKATGAVHQPQHF. As DNA, the CDR3 is TGTGCCAGTAAAGCGACAGGGGCCGTTCATCAGCCCCAGCATTTT.

The chain recombines TRBV7-9 with TRBJ1-1; 8 bases are a match to TRBD1. The CDR3 sequence is 14 residues long. CDR1 SEHNR and CDR2 FQNEAQ come from the germline V gene (reference sequence). V dropped 3 bases and J dropped 6; count of bases not matched to a gene: 6. DNA for the CDR3: TGTGCCAGCAGCTTCAGGGGGCCGGCTTCTGAAGCTTTCTTT. This encodes CASSFRGPASEAFF.

At least ten counts were recorded for this clonotype. V usage is TRBV5-6 and J usage is TRBJ2-1, with TRBD1 matching over 8 bases. Trimming at V came to 4 bases and at J to 5 bases, leaving 11 bases not matched to a gene. Germline V lookup: CDR1 SGHDT, CDR2 YYEEEE. The CDR3 is 16 residues long. The CDR3 DNA reads TGTGCCAGCAGCCGCATGAGTGGACAGGGAAACAATGAGCAGTTCTTC. Translation: CASSRMSGQGNNEQFF.

This clonotype was counted between two and nine times. The chain is built from TRBV5-1 and TRBJ1-1; 7 positions match TRBD1. The CDR3 consists of 15 residues. The germline V gene encodes CDR1 SGHRS and CDR2 YFSETQ. V lost 1 base to trimming and J lost 1 base; unmatched junction nucleotides: 4. The CDR3 nucleotides are TGCGCCAGCAGCTTGAGGGCAGGGGGGAACACTGAAGCTTTCTTT. Its protein is CASSLRAGGNTEAFF.

This clonotype was observed a few times. The chain combines TRBV27 with TRBJ2-2; 9 bases line up with TRBD1. Losses at the gene ends were 5 bases for V and 6 bases for J; bases not matched to a gene: 7. The CDR3 is 15 amino acids. Germline CDR1 MNHEY, CDR2 SMNVEV (reference sequence). This CDR3 is CASSTRDRAPGELFF. CDR3 sequence (DNA): TGTGCCAGCAGTACCCGGGACAGGGCTCCCGGGGAGCTGTTTTTT.

This clonotype showed up many times. The chain carries TRBV28 and TRBJ2-5; TRBD1 matches at 11 bases. Germline V gene lookup returns CDR1 MDHEN and CDR2 SYDVKM. The CDR3 spans 15 residues. Germline trimming cut 3 bases from V and 5 bases from J; bases unmatched to any gene: 5. The DNA for the CDR3 is TGTGCCAGCAGTTTGTCAGGGACAGGGGGTGAGACCCAGTACTTC. Amino acid sequence: CASSLSGTGGETQYF.

For this clonotype: This may be a read error: a much more frequent sequence differs by one nucleotide. The V gene is TRBV3-1, the J gene TRBJ2-1; D gene unclear. V was clipped by 4 bases and J by 6 bases, with 10 bases between them. The CDR3 runs to 13 residues. Germline V gene lookup returns CDR1 LGHDT and CDR2 YNNKEL (reference sequence). The CDR3: CASSPRVSNEQFF. The CDR3 nucleotides are TGTGCCAGCAGCCCCAGAGTATCCAATGAGCAGTTCTTC.

This clonotype was seen at least ten times. The CDR3 loop is CASSFVGVSGNTIYF. CDR3 nucleotide sequence: TGTGCCAGCAGCTTCGTAGGGGTTTCTGGAAACACCATATATTTT. This chain joins TRBV3-1 and TRBJ1-3; D is perhaps TRBD1 (5 bases). Germline CDR1 and CDR2: LGHDT and YNNKEL (reference sequence). The length of the CDR3 is 15 residues. The V end lost 5 bases, the J end lost 1 base, and 12 bases lay between the germline ends.

The J gene is TRBJ2-7, the V gene TRBV6-1; weak D call: TRBD1 (6 bases). Trimming cost V 6 bases and J 0 bases, with 9 bases left between them. There are 13 residues in the CDR3. The germline V gene has CDR1 MNHNS and CDR2 SASEGT. CDR3 region: CASRDRSSYEQYF. CDR3 in DNA: TGTGCCAGCAGGGACAGAAGCTCCTACGAGCAGTACTTC.

This clonotype was found a few times. The rearrangement links TRBV7-2 to TRBJ2-2, with 10 bases fitting TRBD2. V dropped 2 bases and J dropped 1; count of bases not matched to a gene: 1. CDR3 length: 16 amino acids. Germline V lookup: CDR1 SGHTA, CDR2 FQGNSA. The CDR3 is CASSLLAGVNTGELFF. In nucleotides, the CDR3 is TGTGCCAGCAGCTTACTAGCGGGAGTGAACACCGGGGAGCTGTTTTTT.

This rearrangement joins TRBV9 to TRBJ2-2; D unclear. Germline V gene sequence: CDR1 SGDLS, CDR2 YYNGEE. Trimming left V 4 bases short and J 6 bases short, with 10 bases between. The CDR3 spans 13 residues. CDR3 amino acids: CASSTSGPGELFF. The CDR3, as DNA: TGTGCCAGCAGCACTTCAGGTCCCGGGGAGCTGTTTTTT.

In this sample, this clonotype turned up many times. The J gene is TRBJ2-7, the V gene TRBV28, with TRBD2 matching over 8 bases. CDR3 size: 19 residues. Losses at the gene ends were 1 base for V and 1 base for J; bases not matched to a gene: 15. CDR1 and CDR2 from the germline V gene are MDHEN and SYDVKM. The DNA for the CDR3 is TGTGCCAGCAGTTTATTAGGAGGGGGGCTAGCGGGTTCATCCTACGAGCAGTACTTC. Protein product: CASSLLGGGLAGSSYEQYF.

This clonotype came up many times. This chain joins TRBV11-2 and TRBJ1-1; maybe TRBD1 (5 bases). Per germline, CDR1 SGHAT and CDR2 FQNNGV. V gave up 1 base and J gave up 8 bases, with 8 bases separating them. The CDR3 has 12 residues. The CDR3: CASSLGQREAFF. The CDR3 nucleotides are TGTGCCAGCAGCTTAGGACAGAGAGAAGCTTTCTTT.